Listed below are T cell receptor beta chains from one sample, sequenced in a study of cytotoxic CD8 clonotypes in ibrutinib-treated CLL. Only in-frame clones appear in the TCRdb table, and some are missing; sequencing was by immunoSEQ multiplex PCR. The sample includes about 30,000 clones, 57% of them seen just once. The sample consisted of PBMCs, taken before ibrutinib treatment. These receptors were taken from a human donor with chronic lymphocytic leukemia. The CDR3 runs from the conserved cysteine through the conserved F or W. D genes are given only for firm matches. Size values are once, few and many counts, or a class for expanded clones, and some rows have none.

CAISEEGQGISPLHF | TGTGCCATCAGTGAGGAGGGACAGGGGATCTCACCCCTCCACTTT | TRBV10-3 | few | TRBJ1-6 | TRBD1
CASSMDGNYGYTF | TGTGCCAGCAGCATGGACGGTAACTATGGCTACACCTTC | TRBV6-6 | NA | TRBJ1-2 | NA
CASTLRGGGTFYEQYF | TGTGCCAGCACTCTACGAGGAGGCGGTACATTTTACGAGCAGTACTTC | TRBV27 | NA | TRBJ2-7 | NA
CSVDGGGNTEAFF | TGCAGCGTTGACGGGGGTGGGAACACTGAAGCTTTCTTT | TRBV29-1 | few | TRBJ1-1 | NA
CASSAPSPGNTIYF | TGTGCCAGCAGCGCCCCGTCTCCGGGAAACACCATATATTTT | TRBV7-6 | NA | TRBJ1-3 | NA
CASRRSGIGELFF | TGTGCCAGCCGCCGTAGCGGGATCGGGGAGCTGTTTTTT | TRBV25-1 | few | TRBJ2-2 | TRBD2
CASSLVSGRARSDTKYF | TGTGCCAGCAGCTTAGTTAGCGGGAGGGCCCGGTCAGATACGAAGTATTTT | TRBV27 | NA | TRBJ2-3 | TRBD2
CASSMGQSGYTF | TGTGCCAGCAGCATGGGACAGAGCGGCTACACCTTC | TRBV7-9 | NA | TRBJ1-2 | TRBD1
CASSLAGGLGSYEQYF | TGCGCCAGCAGCCTGGCGGGGGGATTGGGCTCCTACGAGCAGTACTTC | TRBV5-1 | once | TRBJ2-7 | TRBD2
CSVESSVYNEQFF | TGCAGCGTTGAATCGTCAGTTTACAATGAGCAGTTCTTC | TRBV29-1 | few | TRBJ2-1 | NA
CASTLSLATQETQYF | TGCGCCAGCACCTTGTCCCTAGCGACCCAAGAGACCCAGTACTTC | TRBV5-1 | NA | TRBJ2-5 | NA
CASSDRIAGQYF | TGCGCCAGCAGTGATCGAATAGCTGGGCAGTATTTT | TRBV10-2 | NA | TRBJ2-3 | NA
CASSLFRQGPYNEQFF | TGTGCCAGCAGCCTGTTCCGACAGGGTCCCTACAATGAGCAGTTCTTC | TRBV7-3 | once | TRBJ2-1 | TRBD1
CASRFQETQYF | TGTGCCAGCAGGTTTCAAGAGACCCAGTACTTC | TRBV6-1 | NA | TRBJ2-5 | NA
CASSLDFNQPQHF | TGTGCCAGCAGCTTAGACTTTAATCAGCCCCAGCATTTT | TRBV7-9 | NA | TRBJ1-5 | NA
CASSPGLTQYF | TGCGCCAGCAGCCCAGGATTGACCCAGTACTTC | TRBV5-1 | few | TRBJ2-5 | NA
CASSLEALAVGDTQYF | TGCGCCAGCAGCTTGGAGGCACTAGCTGTGGGGGATACGCAGTATTTT | TRBV5-1 | NA | TRBJ2-3 | NA
CASSLVTGREYEQYF | TGTGCCAGCAGCTTAGTGACGGGAAGAGAATACGAGCAGTACTTC | TRBV7-8 | NA | TRBJ2-7 | NA
CASSKDRVVGELFF | TGTGCCAGCAGTAAGGACAGGGTGGTCGGGGAGCTGTTTTTT | TRBV27 | NA | TRBJ2-2 | TRBD1
CASSRRRTSWGDSNQPQHF | TGTGCCAGTAGTAGGCGAAGGACAAGCTGGGGGGATAGCAATCAGCCCCAGCATTTT | TRBV19 | few | TRBJ1-5 | NA
CASSIAGGAGSGANVLTF | TGTGCCAGTAGTATAGCAGGGGGCGCAGGCTCTGGGGCCAACGTCCTGACTTTC | TRBV19 | NA | TRBJ2-6 | TRBD1
CSAARWEQFF | TGCAGTGCCGCTCGGTGGGAGCAGTTCTTC | TRBV20-1 | NA | TRBJ2-1 | NA
CASSSAGQGAGELFF | TGTGCCAGCAGTTCAGCAGGGCAAGGGGCCGGGGAGCTGTTTTTT | TRBV28 | few | TRBJ2-2 | NA
CASSKGTYEQYF | TGTGCCAGCAGCAAAGGCACCTACGAGCAGTACTTC | TRBV7-2 | NA | TRBJ2-7 | NA